The T cell receptor beta chain described here comes from a study of blood T cells in healthy people across ages. Then a second PCR, running about 6 to 12 cycles, was carried out with a sample-barcoded 5' primer and a J-beta primer mix. TCRdb passed the 5' RACE reads through MiXCR, listing each CDR3 protein once. Among around 580,000 distinct CDR3 sequences listed, roughly 43% were seen once. V shed 4 bases and J 9 bases; nucleotides not matched to a gene: 4. Germline CDR1 is DFQATT and CDR2 is SNEGSKA (reference sequence). The CDR3 has 11 residues. The origin of this receptor is a man older than 75 in good health. The rearrangement links TRBV20-1 to TRBJ2-7; the match to TRBD1 covers 9 bases. The specimen sequenced was blood. CDR3: CSANTGGVQYF. For the CDR3, the DNA is TGCAGTGCTAACACAGGGGGCGTGCAGTACTTC.